One and the same sample provided the 21 T cell receptor beta chains below, sequenced in a study of control samples from healthy donors and cancer patients. Using immunoSEQ multiplex PCR, the repertoire was profiled, and TCRdb retains in-frame clones only, with some absent. Of 89,000 or so clones in the sample, roughly 86% are singletons; the top ten hold around 18%. Sample: blood. The receptors were gathered from a man aged 50 to 59 in good health.

The chain joins TRBV18 to TRBJ2-7, with 8 positions matching TRBD2. The CDR3 has 15 amino acids. Looked up from germline, CDR1 is KGHSH and CDR2 is LQKENI. V gave up 3 bases and J gave up 0 bases; unmatched junction bases: 4. The CDR3: CASSPTSGGSYEQYF. The CDR3 bases are TGTGCCAGCTCACCTACTAGCGGCGGCTCCTACGAGCAGTACTTC.

This clone was observed a few times. The chain joins TRBV2 to TRBJ2-1; D is perhaps TRBD1 (5 bases). This CDR3 region has 15 residues. CDR1 and CDR2 (germline): SNHLY, FYNNEI. V lost 1 base to trimming and J lost 10 bases, with 17 bases between them. CDR3 DNA: TGTGCCAGCAGTGAAGGCGGATGGGGCTCTGGGGAGCAGTTCTTC. Translated: CASSEGGWGSGEQFF.

On this clone: At the DNA level, this CDR3 is encoded by other sequences in the same sample as well. V usage is TRBV25-1 and J usage is TRBJ1-2; no firm D call. The length of the CDR3 is 12 residues. CDR1 MGHDK and CDR2 SYGVNS come from the germline V gene. The V and J ends lost 3 bases and 5 bases respectively, with 7 bases between them. The CDR3 DNA follows: TGTGCCAGCAGTGATGGACGATATGGCTACACCTTC. Amino acids: CASSDGRYGYTF.

The gene calls are TRBV5-1 and TRBJ1-6; weak D call: TRBD1 (5 bases). Deletions cut 0 bases from V and 9 bases from J, with 13 bases between. CDR1 SGHRS and CDR2 YFSETQ come from the germline V gene. This CDR3 has 15 amino acids. The CDR3 DNA sequence: TGCGCCAGCAGCTTGGATCAGGGCTATGGTTCACCCCTCCACTTT. Protein sequence: CASSLDQGYGSPLHF.

The V and J genes are TRBV3-1 (or the pseudogene TRBV3-2) and TRBJ2-4, with D possibly being TRBD2 (5 bases). CDR3 length: 15 residues. Germline CDR1 LGHDT, CDR2 YNNKEL (reference sequence). Trimming took off 4 bases at V and 5 bases at J, with 15 bases between the two ends. CDR3 protein: CASSPRRRPENIQYF. The CDR3 region has the DNA TGTGCCAGCAGCCCACGCCGGAGGCCCGAAAACATTCAGTACTTC.

The chain couples TRBV6-2 or TRBV6-3 to TRBJ1-5, with 11 bases matching TRBD1. Trimming at V came to 5 bases and at J to 7 bases, leaving 4 bases not matched to a gene. CDR3 length: 14 residues. CDR1 is MNHEY, CDR2 SVGEGT, per germline. CDR3 nucleotide sequence: TGTGCCAGCAGTGGGACAGGGGGACGGCAGCCCCAGCATTTT. Protein product: CASSGTGGRQPQHF.

The chain links TRBV29-1 to TRBJ1-1, with D hard to call. This CDR3 has 16 residues. Germline V CDR1 and CDR2: SQVTM, ANQGSEA. V was clipped by 1 base and J by 0 bases, with 15 bases between them. CDR3 in DNA: TGCAGCGTTGAAGTTTATTTCGGGGAACTGAACACTGAAGCTTTCTTT. Translation: CSVEVYFGELNTEAFF.

V gene TRBV4-1 combines with J gene TRBJ2-5, with 11 bases identical to TRBD2. The V and J ends lost 2 bases and 4 bases, in that order; junction bases with no gene match: 12. This CDR3 region has 18 residues. Germline assignment: CDR1 MGHRA and CDR2 YSYEKL. CDR3 bases: TGCGCCAGCAGCCAACCTGTCGATGGACTAGCGGGTTCAGAGACCCAGTACTTC. It yields the protein CASSQPVDGLAGSETQYF.

The J gene is TRBJ2-2, the V gene TRBV9; no reliable D call. Per the germline V gene, CDR1 is SGDLS and CDR2 is YYNGEE. Trimming pared 8 bases from V and 6 bases from J, leaving 11 bases between. This CDR3 is built from 12 residues. The CDR3 bases are TGTGCCAGGAAGAAGCCGTCCGGGGAGCTGTTTTTT. Its protein product is CARKKPSGELFF.

The J gene is TRBJ2-7, the V gene TRBV6-2 or TRBV6-3; maybe TRBD1 (8 bases). Trimming took off 1 base at V and 6 bases at J, with 16 bases between the two ends. The CDR3 covers 15 residues. Germline V CDR1 and CDR2: MNHEY, SVGEGT. CDR3 amino acids: CASSYLTGGLSEQYV. The CDR3, as DNA: TGTGCCAGCAGTTACTTAACAGGGGGACTATCCGAGCAGTACGTC.

V gene TRBV6-6 combines with J gene TRBJ2-3; possible D gene TRBD2, 6 bases. Trimming took off 8 bases at V and 0 bases at J, with 12 bases between the two ends. This CDR3 contains 14 residues. Per the germline V gene, CDR1 is MNHNY and CDR2 is SVGAGI (reference sequence). The CDR3 reads CASRRERSTDTQYF. DNA of the CDR3: TGTGCCAGCCGACGGGAGCGGAGCACAGATACGCAGTATTTT.

This sequence joins TRBV2 and TRBJ1-4; possibly TRBD1 for D (5 bases). Germline values: CDR1 SNHLY, CDR2 FYNNEI. The CDR3 is 15 residues long. The germline V and J ends were trimmed by 7 bases and 3 bases, with 15 bases remaining between them. CDR3 coding DNA: TGTGCCAGCATCACAGGATCGGGGGCTAATGAAAAACTGTTTTTT. As protein: CASITGSGANEKLFF.

This chain links TRBV5-6 with TRBJ1-2; possible D gene TRBD1, 6 bases. The CDR3 is made up of 13 amino acids. Deletions cut 6 bases from V and 6 bases from J, with 15 bases between. Germline CDR1 is SGHDT and CDR2 is YYEEEE. The CDR3 loop is CASTTWGADGYTF. The CDR3 nucleotides read TGTGCCAGCACCACCTGGGGGGCAGATGGCTACACCTTC.

CDR3 sequence reads: CATSRGRGAETYGYTF. The CDR3 coding sequence is TGTGCCACCAGCAGAGGAAGGGGCGCGGAGACATATGGCTACACCTTC. V gene TRBV15 combines with J gene TRBJ1-2, with D possibly matching TRBD1 (5 bases). The V end was cut by 1 base, the J end by 5 bases, with 17 bases between. The CDR3 totals 16 residues. CDR1 LNHNV and CDR2 YYDKDF come from the germline V gene (reference sequence).

The chain carries TRBV7-2 and TRBJ2-1, with D unclear. The CDR3 contains 13 residues. Deletions cut 5 bases from V and 7 bases from J, with 12 bases between. Germline V gene data show CDR1 as SGHTA and CDR2 as FQGNSA. CDR3 DNA: TGTGCCAGCAGCCCTGTTTCGAGGAATGAGCAGTTCTTC. Translated: CASSPVSRNEQFF.

This clone was observed a single time. The chain is built from TRBV5-1 and TRBJ2-2, with D possibly being TRBD1 (7 bases). V dropped 2 bases and J dropped 2 bases, with 10 bases sitting between them. The V gene's germline CDR1 is SGHRS and CDR2 YFSETQ. This CDR3 comprises 15 residues. The CDR3 nucleotides read TGCGCCAGCAGCTTCGGAGGGGGCAACACCGGGGAGCTGTTTTTT. It encodes CASSFGGGNTGELFF.

This clone showed up just once. The chain carries TRBV7-9 and TRBJ2-7; 8 bases line up with TRBD2. This CDR3 has 14 amino acids. V shed 5 bases and J 2 bases; nucleotides not matched to a gene: 5. Germline loops: CDR1 SEHNR, CDR2 FQNEAQ (reference sequence). The CDR3 sequence: CASSPSGSPYEQYF. The CDR3 coding sequence is TGTGCCAGCAGCCCCAGCGGGAGCCCCTACGAGCAGTACTTC.

J is TRBJ1-3 and V is TRBV6-4, with D unclear. Germline values: CDR1 MRHNA, CDR2 SNTAGT. The ends were cut back, 5 bases at V and 0 bases at J, with 14 bases in the middle. This CDR3 region has 16 residues. In DNA, the CDR3 is TGTGCCAGCAGTTTCCCCATCGGGCCCTCTGGAAACACCATATATTTT. It specifies CASSFPIGPSGNTIYF.

CDR3 residues: CASSYSSGDGYGYTF. CDR3 DNA: TGTGCCAGCAGTTACTCATCGGGGGACGGCTATGGCTACACCTTC. The chain links TRBV6-5 to TRBJ1-2; maybe TRBD1 (5 bases). CDR1 is MNHEY, CDR2 SVGAGI, per germline. The length of the CDR3 is 15 residues. The V gene lost 0 bases and the J gene lost 4 bases, with 12 bases spanning the gap.

The chain is built from TRBV24-1 and TRBJ2-7; D possibly corresponds to TRBD1 (5 bases). This CDR3 is built from 11 residues. Trimming took off 10 bases at V and 3 bases at J, with 9 bases between the two ends. Germline V lookup: CDR1 KGHDR, CDR2 SFDVKD. The CDR3 protein is CATEDSYEQYF. Written as DNA, the CDR3 is TGTGCCACAGAAGACAGCTACGAGCAGTACTTC.

This clone was recorded once. The rearrangement joins TRBV5-6 to TRBJ1-1; possible D gene TRBD1, 5 bases. Germline assignment: CDR1 SGHDT and CDR2 YYEEEE. V was pared by 6 bases and J by 3 bases, with 24 bases between. The CDR3 runs to 17 residues. CDR3 DNA sequence: TGTGCCAGCACCCACAGACCACCTTACCGGGGGGACACTGAAGCTTTCTTT. It translates to CASTHRPPYRGDTEAFF.